The 13 T cell receptor beta chains below were found in one sample sequenced in a study of T cell repertoires in cytomegalovirus infection. TCRdb reprocessed the reads via MiXCR and lists one record per CDR3 protein. The sample lists 200,000 to 300,000 distinct CDR3 sequences, roughly 15% occurring once. The sample was PBMCs. These receptors originate from a human donor in good health (CMV status not recorded). Some clones in this sample may be carry-over from other donors' samples.

This clonotype was observed a few times. CDR3: CASSGQVSPYNEQFF. CDR3 bases: TGTGCCAGCAGCGGACAGGTATCCCCGTACAATGAGCAGTTCTTC. V is TRBV5-4 and J is TRBJ2-1, with 7 nucleotides matching TRBD1. V dropped 4 bases and J dropped 4; count of bases not matched to a gene: 8. Germline assignment: CDR1 SGHNT and CDR2 YYREEE (reference sequence). The CDR3 consists of 15 residues.

Ten or more counts support this clonotype. The chain uses TRBV7-6 and TRBJ1-3, with a weak D call TRBD1 (5 bases). From germline, CDR1 is SGHVS and CDR2 FNYEAQ. This CDR3 has 17 residues. The ends were cut back, 6 bases at V and 8 bases at J, with 26 bases in the middle. CDR3 coding DNA: TGTGCCAGCAGACTTGGGAACGAGGAGGACACTCAGCACACCATATATTTT. It codes for CASRLGNEEDTQHTIYF.

This clonotype has a count of ten or more. The genes are TRBV7-3 and TRBJ2-1, with 9 positions matching TRBD2. CDR1 and CDR2 (germline): SGHTA, FQGTGA. Losses at the gene ends were 1 base for V and 0 bases for J; bases not matched to a gene: 7. This CDR3 spans 18 amino acids. CDR3 loop: CASSLKPLAGYSYNEQFF. DNA of the CDR3: TGTGCCAGCAGCTTAAAACCCCTAGCGGGGTACTCCTACAATGAGCAGTTCTTC.

This clonotype appeared a few times. The chain carries TRBV7-9 and TRBJ2-7; TRBD1 aligns across 11 bases. After removal of 1 base from V and 0 bases from J, the junction contained 11 bases not matched to a gene. CDR3 length equals 19 residues. Germline CDR1 SEHNR, CDR2 FQNEAQ (reference sequence). The CDR3 sequence is CASSLVGTGGSRISYEQYF. CDR3 in DNA: TGTGCCAGCAGCTTAGTTGGGACAGGGGGTTCCCGGATCTCCTACGAGCAGTACTTC.

This clonotype was counted many times. The CDR3 DNA is TGTGCCAGCAGTTTAGTTTTGACGGGGCCCTGGGTCAACAATGAGCAGTTCTTC. Amino acid sequence: CASSLVLTGPWVNNEQFF. The chain joins TRBV28 to TRBJ2-1; D is perhaps TRBD1 or TRBD2 (5 bases each). Germline CDR1 reads MDHEN; CDR2 reads SYDVKM. This CDR3 region has 18 residues. Trimming pared 2 bases from V and 5 bases from J, leaving 22 bases between.

This clonotype has at least ten counts. This chain connects TRBV7-3 to TRBJ2-2; D possibly matches TRBD1 or TRBD2 (5 bases each). This CDR3 comprises 14 residues. Trimming shortened V by 2 bases and J by 7 bases, and 11 bases separated the two germline ends. Germline CDR1 reads SGHTA; CDR2 reads FQGTGA. CDR3 loop: CASSLWQGDGELFF. In DNA form, the CDR3 reads TGTGCCAGCAGCTTATGGCAGGGAGACGGGGAGCTGTTTTTT.

This clonotype was counted at least ten times. The rearrangement uses TRBV24-1 and TRBJ2-1, with 7 bases fitting TRBD1. V lost 4 bases, J lost 0 bases, and 11 bases stayed unmatched. CDR3 length: 18 amino acids. Germline V CDR1 and CDR2: KGHDR, SFDVKD. The CDR3 loop reads CATSDRNRGQSSYNEQFF. The CDR3 nucleotides read TGTGCCACCAGTGACCGCAATCGGGGACAGAGCTCCTACAATGAGCAGTTCTTC.

The V call is TRBV12-3 or TRBV12-4, the J call TRBJ1-1; D call uncertain. The V end was cut by 6 bases, the J end by 5 bases, with 16 bases between. This CDR3 comprises 14 residues. CDR3 loop: CASSPSEGSTEAFF. The CDR3 DNA reads TGTGCCAGCAGCCCCTCTGAGGGATCGACTGAAGCTTTCTTT.

This clonotype occurred many times. The chain recombines TRBV28 with TRBJ1-2; D gene unclear. The germline V and J ends were trimmed by 6 bases and 5 bases, with 19 bases remaining between them. CDR1 MDHEN and CDR2 SYDVKM come from the germline V gene. This CDR3 contains 15 residues. The CDR3, as DNA: TGTGCCAGCAGACCCCGGCGCGGGGTTCGGTATGGCTACACCTTC. The encoded protein is CASRPRRGVRYGYTF.

This clonotype showed up many times. The V gene is TRBV7-8, the J gene TRBJ2-1; D unresolved. The ends were cut back, 1 base at V and 6 bases at J, with 16 bases in the middle. From germline, CDR1 is SGHVS and CDR2 FQNEAQ. The CDR3 consists of 16 residues. Here the CDR3 reads CASSLVRGDSINEQFF. DNA of the CDR3: TGTGCCAGCAGCTTAGTCCGTGGGGATTCCATCAATGAGCAGTTCTTC.

This clonotype was observed at least ten times. V is TRBV12-3 or TRBV12-4 and J is TRBJ1-5; D is possibly TRBD1 (5 bases). The CDR3 covers 19 residues. The ends were cut back, 3 bases at V and 1 base at J, with 22 bases in the middle. CDR3 DNA: TGTGCCAGCAGTTTCATTCCCCCAATTGGGGCGGGAAGCAATCAGCCCCAGCATTTT. Amino acids: CASSFIPPIGAGSNQPQHF.

In this sample, this clonotype turned up many times. The V and J genes are TRBV9 and TRBJ2-1, with 9 bases identical to TRBD1. Looked up from germline, CDR1 is SGDLS and CDR2 is YYNGEE. The CDR3 covers 17 residues. V was clipped by 4 bases and J by 6 bases; unmatched bases: 14. CDR3 DNA: TGTGCCAGCAGCTTCCAGGGGACAGGGCGGTCGGGCAATGAGCAGTTCTTC. Amino acids: CASSFQGTGRSGNEQFF.

The chain joins TRBV20-1 to TRBJ2-1, with 14 bases that match TRBD2. The J segment lost 2 bases and the V segment lost 0 bases, leaving 6 bases of the junction unmatched. Germline CDR1 is DFQATT and CDR2 is SNEGSKA (reference sequence). This CDR3 has 18 amino acids. The CDR3 DNA reads TGCAGTGCTAGAGATAGTGGGACTAGCGGGGGCACCTACAATGAGCAGTTCTTC. As protein: CSARDSGTSGGTYNEQFF.